This T cell receptor (beta chain) was documented in a study of technical replicates of blood from a few donors. Sequencing was performed with immunoSEQ multiplex PCR; in TCRdb, only in-frame clones are kept and a portion is missing. The table lists some 87,000 clones, approximately 97% of them singletons, with about 0.19% in the top ten. The CDR3 contains 19 residues. V lost 7 bases, J lost 0 bases, and 11 bases stayed unmatched. Germline CDR1 and CDR2: SGHNT and YYREEE (reference sequence). The chain couples TRBV5-4 to TRBJ2-1; TRBD2 agrees at 15 bases. Sequencing input: T cells isolated from PBMCs. The origin of this receptor is a human donor in good health. The CDR3, as DNA: TGTGCCAGCTTTCCGGGACTAGCGGGGGGCTGGGGCTCCTACAATGAGCAGTTCTTC. It encodes CASFPGLAGGWGSYNEQFF.